This is a list of T cell receptor beta chains from one sample in a study of CD8 T cells in ankylosing spondylitis. TCRdb itself ran the 5' RACE reads through MiXCR, one entry per CDR3 protein. Here the sample spans about 800,000 distinct CDR3 sequences, approximately 12% being singletons. The specimen was blood, either unsorted or a sorted T cell fraction (not recorded which). The receptors come from a male donor with ankylosing spondylitis. Each CDR3 is given with its conserved first and last residue. The D gene is left open where the match is weak.

j_gene	v_gene	d_gene	CDR3aa
TRBJ1-2	TRBV20-1	TRBD1	CSARSGQGLGGYTF
TRBJ2-7	TRBV6-2/TRBV6-3	NA	CASTISLVFYEQYF
TRBJ2-7	TRBV7-3	NA	CASSSFGVDEQYF
TRBJ1-2	TRBV7-2	NA	CASSLGPGRGGYTF
TRBJ2-7	TRBV20-1	NA	CSAGGRTRQIYEQYF
TRBJ2-7	TRBV15	TRBD2	CATSRAPTSAYEQYF
TRBJ2-4	TRBV20-1	TRBD2	CSARSPSGTGNIQYF
TRBJ2-7	TRBV4-2	TRBD1	CASSQEYRGYEQYF
TRBJ1-1	TRBV29-1	NA	CSVEDRGRGLTEAFF
TRBJ1-1	TRBV6-1	NA	CASSGEFMNTEAFF